Listed below are T cell receptor beta chains from one sample, sequenced in a study of blood T cell repertoires in COVID-19. Clones were sequenced by immunoSEQ multiplex PCR, and TCRdb holds only the in-frame ones, with some missing. The sample lists 250,000 to 400,000 clones; roughly nine tenths were seen once. The sample was peripheral blood. Receptors originate from a woman aged 25 to 45 with COVID-19, enrolled during active disease. Both conserved end residues are part of each CDR3. D genes are given only for firm matches. Clone sizes are given selectively: once, few, many, or a class where the clone is expanded.

D: TRBD2; J: TRBJ2-3; size: .; V: TRBV24-1; CDR3: CAATSASTDTQYF; DNA: TGTGCCGCGACTAGCGCTAGCACAGATACGCAGTATTTT
D: TRBD1; J: TRBJ1-5; size: .; V: TRBV30; CDR3: CAWSVRGTANNQPQHF; DNA: TGTGCCTGGAGTGTACGAGGGACAGCCAACAATCAGCCCCAGCATTTT
D: TRBD1; J: TRBJ1-1; size: .; V: TRBV6-5; CDR3: CASSLSTGAGTEAFF; DNA: TGTGCCAGCAGTTTATCGACAGGGGCAGGGACTGAAGCTTTCTTT
D: .; J: TRBJ2-5; size: .; V: TRBV25-1; CDR3: CASSEYGGAQETQYF; DNA: TGTGCCAGCAGTGAATACGGGGGTGCACAAGAGACCCAGTACTTC
D: .; J: TRBJ1-5; size: .; V: TRBV28; CDR3: CASSPGGANQPQHF; DNA: TGTGCCAGCAGCCCCGGAGGGGCGAATCAGCCCCAGCATTTT
D: .; J: TRBJ1-1; size: .; V: TRBV6-5; CDR3: CASSIRRGTEAFF; DNA: TGTGCCAGCAGTATCCGGCGGGGCACTGAAGCTTTCTTT
D: TRBD1; J: TRBJ1-1; size: .; V: TRBV30; CDR3: CAWTRDSEAFF; DNA: TGTGCCTGGACCCGGGACAGTGAAGCTTTCTTT
D: TRBD2; J: TRBJ2-7; size: .; V: TRBV29-1; CDR3: CSVGVAGGGYEQYF; DNA: TGCAGCGTGGGGGTAGCGGGAGGAGGCTACGAGCAGTACTTC
D: TRBD1; J: TRBJ1-5; size: .; V: TRBV30; CDR3: CAWSVGGRDQPQHF; DNA: TGTGCCTGGAGTGTAGGGGGCAGGGATCAGCCCCAGCATTTT
D: .; J: TRBJ2-7; size: .; V: TRBV19; CDR3: CASSAGQYYEQYF; DNA: TGTGCCAGTAGTGCCGGACAGTACTACGAGCAGTACTTC
D: TRBD1; J: TRBJ1-1; size: few; V: TRBV2; CDR3: CASRPDRGNTEAFF; DNA: TGTGCCAGCAGGCCCGACAGGGGGAACACTGAAGCTTTCTTT
D: TRBD1; J: TRBJ1-5; size: .; V: TRBV19; CDR3: CASSIRGTGPNQPQHF; DNA: TGTGCCAGTAGTATAAGGGGGACAGGACCGAATCAGCCCCAGCATTTT
D: TRBD1; J: TRBJ1-1; size: .; V: TRBV29-1; CDR3: CSVERGQGNTEAFF; DNA: TGCAGCGTTGAGAGGGGACAGGGCAACACTGAAGCTTTCTTT
D: TRBD1; J: TRBJ2-5; size: .; V: TRBV5-1; CDR3: CASSLGTGGQETQYF; DNA: TGCGCCAGCAGCCTTGGGACAGGGGGCCAAGAGACCCAGTACTTC
D: TRBD2; J: TRBJ2-1; size: .; V: TRBV27; CDR3: CASSPRPTGGNEQFF; DNA: TGTGCCAGCAGTCCGAGGCCGACGGGAGGGAATGAGCAGTTCTTC
D: .; J: TRBJ2-5; size: .; V: TRBV5-4; CDR3: CASSSGLETQYF; DNA: TGTGCCAGCAGTTCAGGATTGGAGACCCAGTACTTC
D: .; J: TRBJ1-6; size: .; V: TRBV5-4; CDR3: CASSLDRSLGSPLHF; DNA: TGTGCCAGCAGCCTAGACAGGAGCCTGGGTTCACCCCTCCACTTT
D: TRBD2; J: TRBJ2-7; size: .; V: TRBV28; CDR3: CASSSSGSPTYEQYF; DNA: TGTGCCAGCAGTTCAAGCGGGAGCCCGACCTACGAGCAGTACTTC
D: TRBD2; J: TRBJ2-7; size: .; V: TRBV27; CDR3: CASTRTLLAGERNYEQYF; DNA: TGTGCCAGCACCAGGACATTACTAGCGGGAGAACGAAACTACGAGCAGTACTTC
D: .; J: TRBJ2-5; size: .; V: TRBV29-1; CDR3: CSVEEAGGQETQYF; DNA: TGCAGCGTTGAAGAGGCCGGGGGCCAAGAGACCCAGTACTTC
D: .; J: TRBJ1-2; size: .; V: TRBV5-5; CDR3: CASSYDSLYGYTF; DNA: TGTGCCAGCAGCTACGACAGCCTCTATGGCTACACCTTC
D: .; J: TRBJ1-3; size: .; V: TRBV19; CDR3: CASSIQRLRGWVTGNTIYF; DNA: TGTGCCAGTAGTATTCAGCGACTTCGAGGTTGGGTTACCGGAAACACCATATATTTT
D: TRBD1; J: TRBJ1-4; size: .; V: TRBV28; CDR3: CASSLGQGREKLFF; DNA: TGTGCCAGCAGTCTGGGACAGGGGAGGGAAAAACTGTTTTTT
D: TRBD1; J: TRBJ2-2; size: .; V: TRBV7-9; CDR3: CASKSDRGSNTGELFF; DNA: TGTGCCAGCAAATCTGACAGGGGCTCGAACACCGGGGAGCTGTTTTTT
D: .; J: TRBJ2-7; size: once; V: TRBV5-4; CDR3: CASSLERVAYEQYF; DNA: TGTGCCAGCAGCTTGGAGCGCGTTGCCTACGAGCAGTACTTC
D: .; J: TRBJ2-1; size: once; V: TRBV5-6; CDR3: CASTRTGKGSGEQFF; DNA: TGTGCCAGCACAAGAACAGGCAAGGGGTCTGGTGAGCAGTTCTTC
D: .; J: TRBJ1-2; size: .; V: TRBV20-1; CDR3: CSASPGGGYGYTF; DNA: TGCAGTGCTAGTCCGGGCGGGGGCTATGGCTACACCTTC